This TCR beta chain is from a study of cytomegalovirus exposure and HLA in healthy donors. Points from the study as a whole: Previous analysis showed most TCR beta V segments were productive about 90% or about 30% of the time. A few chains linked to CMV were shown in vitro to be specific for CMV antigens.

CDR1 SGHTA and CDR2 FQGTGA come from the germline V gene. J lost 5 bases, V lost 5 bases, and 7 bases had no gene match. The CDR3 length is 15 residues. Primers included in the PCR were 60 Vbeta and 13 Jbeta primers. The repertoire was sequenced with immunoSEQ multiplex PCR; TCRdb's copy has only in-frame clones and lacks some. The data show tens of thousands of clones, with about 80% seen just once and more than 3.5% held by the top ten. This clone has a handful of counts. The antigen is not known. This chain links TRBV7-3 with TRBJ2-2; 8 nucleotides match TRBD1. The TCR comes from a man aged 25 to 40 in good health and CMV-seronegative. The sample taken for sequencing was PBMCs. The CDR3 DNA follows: TGTGCCAGCAGCGCGCCGGGACAGGCGACCGGGGAGCTGTTTTTT. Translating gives CASSAPGQATGELFF.